Following are 21 T cell receptor beta chains from one sample sequenced in a study of cytotoxic CD8 clonotypes in ibrutinib-treated CLL. The data were produced by immunoSEQ multiplex PCR, yet TCRdb's version contains in-frame clones alone and is incomplete. The table has approximately 100,000 clones, about 58% seen once. The input for sequencing was PBMCs, taken after 24 months of ibrutinib treatment. These receptors all come from a human donor with chronic lymphocytic leukemia.

This chain connects TRBV7-2 to TRBJ2-7, with no clear D. Germline-derived CDR1 and CDR2 are SGHTA and FQGNSA. The V and J ends lost 5 bases and 3 bases respectively, with 8 bases between them. This CDR3 contains 12 residues. The chain's CDR3 is CASSLRDYEQYF. CDR3 in DNA: TGTGCCAGCAGCCTGAGAGACTACGAGCAGTACTTC.

This clone was seen a single time. The V call is TRBV27, the J call TRBJ1-2; 7 bases are a match to TRBD1. V lost 6 bases, J lost 2 bases, and 15 bases stayed unmatched. CDR1 is MNHEY, CDR2 SMNVEV, per germline (reference sequence). The CDR3 consists of 17 residues. CDR3 amino acids: CASSPTPDRIYNYGYTF. CDR3 nucleotide sequence: TGTGCCAGCAGCCCAACCCCGGACAGGATTTACAACTATGGCTACACCTTC.

This clone appeared a single time. The chain uses TRBV6-4 and TRBJ2-7; D is possibly TRBD2 (6 bases). The CDR3 spans 12 residues. The V and J ends lost 7 bases and 3 bases respectively, with 10 bases between them. CDR1 and CDR2 (germline): MRHNA, SNTAGT. This chain's CDR3 is CASMGGLYEQYF. The CDR3 nucleotides are TGTGCCAGCATGGGGGGTCTCTACGAGCAGTACTTC.

This chain links TRBV19 with TRBJ2-3, with D maybe TRBD1 (5 bases). V lost 7 bases to trimming and J lost 3 bases, with 17 bases between them. The CDR3 is 15 amino acids. Germline V gives CDR1 LNHDA, CDR2 SQIVND (reference sequence). CDR3 protein: CASTLGQGRTDTQYF. The CDR3 bases are TGTGCCAGTACCCTAGGGCAGGGAAGGACAGATACGCAGTATTTT.

The chain carries TRBV6-1 and TRBJ1-5; D gene uncertain. Trimming stripped 1 base from V and 4 bases from J, with 8 bases between. The CDR3 is 14 amino acids. The germline V gene encodes CDR1 MNHNS and CDR2 SASEGT. This CDR3 is CASSEVHFNQPQHF. Here the CDR3 DNA reads TGTGCCAGCAGTGAAGTACACTTTAATCAGCCCCAGCATTTT.

The chain carries TRBV7-2 and TRBJ2-1; TRBD1 aligns across 8 bases. J gave up 3 bases and V 4 bases, and 5 bases lay outside the gene matches. Germline values: CDR1 SGHTA, CDR2 FQGNSA. The CDR3 spans 15 residues. The CDR3 spells CASSWTGSRYNEQFF. In DNA form, the CDR3 reads TGTGCCAGCAGCTGGACAGGGTCTCGCTACAATGAGCAGTTCTTC.

This clone was counted once. The chain combines TRBV27 with TRBJ1-5; D gene ambiguous. This CDR3 has 12 amino acids. With 4 bases removed from V and 3 bases from J, the gap between germline ends came to 4 bases. Germline CDR1 is MNHEY and CDR2 is SMNVEV (reference sequence). DNA of the CDR3: TGTGCCAGCAGTTCGAACAATCAGCCCCAGCATTTT. Translating gives CASSSNNQPQHF.

This clone was picked up a small number of times. As DNA, the CDR3 is TGTGCCAGCAGTGAAGGGGCGGTTGCAGATACGCAGTATTTT. It codes for CASSEGAVADTQYF. The chain employs TRBV6-1 and TRBJ2-3; D unclear. Trimming cost V 1 base and J 4 bases, with 9 bases left between them. The germline gives CDR1 MNHNS, CDR2 SASEGT. CDR3 size: 14 residues.

The chain has TRBV9 and TRBJ1-3; no definite D call. The CDR3 has 17 amino acids. Germline CDR1 reads SGDLS; CDR2 reads YYNGEE. V was cut by 4 bases and J by 4 bases, with 21 bases left in between. CDR3 loop: CASSPRAGKRSGNTIYF. CDR3 nucleotides: TGTGCCAGCAGCCCCCGAGCCGGGAAAAGGTCCGGAAACACCATATATTTT.

The rearrangement joins TRBV5-1 to TRBJ2-3; possibly TRBD1 for D (6 bases). Germline V gives CDR1 SGHRS, CDR2 YFSETQ. The CDR3 length is 12 residues. Trimming stripped 3 bases from V and 7 bases from J, with 9 bases between. The CDR3 bases are TGCGCCAGCAGCTCCAGGGGTAATACGCAGTATTTT. Translation gives CASSSRGNTQYF.

The chain carries TRBV2 and TRBJ2-5, with D perhaps being TRBD1 or TRBD2 (6 bases each). This CDR3 has 13 residues. Germline V gene data show CDR1 as SNHLY and CDR2 as FYNNEI. V dropped 6 bases and J dropped 5 bases, with 13 bases sitting between them. CDR3 nucleotide sequence: TGTGCCAGCAGGCCGGGGGCGCTGGAGACCCAGTACTTC. The encoded protein is CASRPGALETQYF.

The sample holds a few counts of this clone. The chain combines TRBV11-1 with TRBJ1-1, with no clear D. There are 13 residues in the CDR3. Germline V lookup: CDR1 SGHAT, CDR2 FQDESV (reference sequence). V lost 0 bases and J lost 1, with 3 bases in between. For the CDR3, the DNA is TGTGCCAGCAGCTTAGCAGAGAACACTGAAGCTTTCTTT. As protein: CASSLAENTEAFF.

The CDR3 DNA sequence: TGCGCCAGCCGGCCCAGGGAGGGGACTGAAGCTTTCTTT. It yields the protein CASRPREGTEAFF. V usage is TRBV5-1 and J usage is TRBJ1-1; D possibly corresponds to TRBD1 (5 bases). Trimming stripped 7 bases from V and 5 bases from J, with 15 bases between. This CDR3 is 13 amino acids long. Germline CDR1 is SGHRS and CDR2 is YFSETQ.

This clone was seen repeatedly, ten times or more. Here the CDR3 reads CASGRDEQYF. In nucleotides, the CDR3 is TGTGCCAGCGGAAGGGACGAGCAGTACTTC. V usage is TRBV6-6 and J usage is TRBJ2-7; no reliable D call. Germline V gives CDR1 MNHNY, CDR2 SVGAGI (reference sequence). CDR3 length equals 10 residues. The ends were cut back, 8 bases at V and 5 bases at J, with 7 bases in the middle.

The chain carries TRBV7-9 and TRBJ2-5; D is perhaps TRBD2 (6 bases). Germline-derived CDR1 and CDR2 are SEHNR and FQNEAQ (reference sequence). V was pared by 2 bases and J by 5 bases, with 9 bases between. The CDR3 contains 13 residues. This CDR3 is CASSLWGEETQYF. CDR3 sequence (DNA): TGTGCCAGCAGCTTATGGGGGGAGGAGACCCAGTACTTC.

V usage is TRBV18 and J usage is TRBJ2-5, with D possibly TRBD1 on 6 matching bases. Deletions cut 1 base from V and 5 bases from J, with 14 bases between. This CDR3 region has 15 residues. Germline CDR1 reads KGHSH; CDR2 reads LQKENI. The CDR3 region is CASSPRGLAAETQYF. As DNA, the CDR3 is TGTGCCAGCTCACCACGGGGGCTAGCTGCGGAGACCCAGTACTTC.

V usage is TRBV9 and J usage is TRBJ1-6, with D possibly being TRBD1 (6 bases). CDR3 length: 14 amino acids. CDR1 is SGDLS and CDR2 is YYNGEE in the germline V gene. Trimming pared 3 bases from V and 6 bases from J, leaving 10 bases between. CDR3 sequence (DNA): TGTGCCAGCAGCGCCGGGACACCTAATTCACCCCTCCACTTT. It encodes CASSAGTPNSPLHF. Filled out from reference TRBV9 and TRBJ1-6, the complete variable domain reads DSGVTQTPKHLITATGQRVTLRCSPRSGDLSVYWYQQSLDQGLQFLIQYYNGEERAKGNILERFSAQQFPDLHSELNLSSLELGDSALYFCASSAGTPNSPLHFGNGTRLTVT.

This sequence joins TRBV5-1 and TRBJ2-1; TRBD2 might be the D (7 bases). V gave up 4 bases and J gave up 10 bases, with 21 bases separating them. This CDR3 contains 15 residues. Germline V gene lookup returns CDR1 SGHRS and CDR2 YFSETQ. This CDR3 is CASSDARGGLSEQFF. DNA for the CDR3: TGCGCCAGCAGCGACGCTCGCGGGGGCCTGAGCGAGCAGTTCTTC.

In this sample, this clone turned up many times. The chain carries TRBV29-1 and TRBJ2-5; unclear D gene. The CDR3 is 12 amino acids. Trimming pared 6 bases from V and 4 bases from J, leaving 12 bases between. Germline CDR1 SQVTM, CDR2 ANQGSEA. CDR3 sequence reads: CSVVPKGETQYF. The CDR3 nucleotides are TGCAGCGTAGTCCCCAAAGGAGAGACCCAGTACTTC.

The table lists this clone with a few counts. This chain connects TRBV7-9 to TRBJ1-4, with TRBD1 matching over 11 bases. Germline V gives CDR1 SEHNR, CDR2 FQNEAQ (reference sequence). The ends lost 3 bases at V and 2 bases at J; junction bases unmatched: 2. This CDR3 region has 16 residues. This CDR3 reads CASSLGQGGTNEKLFF. In nucleotides, the CDR3 is TGTGCCAGCAGCTTGGGACAGGGGGGCACTAATGAAAAACTGTTTTTT. The full variable domain, its missing parts supplied by reference TRBV7-9 and TRBJ1-4, is DTGVSQNPRHKITKRGQNVTFRCDPISEHNRLYWYRQTLGQGPEFLTYFQNEAQLEKSRLLSDRFSAERPKGSFSTLEIQRTEQGDSAMYLCASSLGQGGTNEKLFFGSGTQLSVL.

The V call is TRBV5-4, the J call TRBJ2-5; D might be TRBD1 (6 bases). V dropped 4 bases and J dropped 1 base, with 11 bases sitting between them. The CDR3 totals 14 residues. Per the germline V gene, CDR1 is SGHNT and CDR2 is YYREEE (reference sequence). The CDR3 here is CASSPGTSQETQYF. The CDR3 region has the DNA TGTGCCAGCAGCCCCGGGACAAGCCAAGAGACCCAGTACTTC.